This TCR beta chain was observed in a study of CD8+ T cells in alopecia areata. The germline gives CDR1 MGHRA, CDR2 YSYEKL. The CDR3 has 15 amino acids. Trimming stripped 5 bases from V and 7 bases from J, with 18 bases between. This clone was recorded only once. Extraction of RNA preceded its reverse transcription into cDNA, which served as the sequencing template. Sequenced by immunoSEQ multiplex PCR; TCRdb stores in-frame clones only, minus some. The table lists 150,000 to 200,000 clones, 59% of them singletons. The chain uses TRBV4-1 and TRBJ1-5; maybe TRBD1 (5 bases). This specimen consisted of CD4+ T cells sorted from blood, obtained at week 0. This TCR was sampled from a human donor with alopecia areata. Here the CDR3 DNA reads TGCGCCAGCAGCTCCGGCGGCAGGGATTACCAGCCCCAGCATTTT. Amino acids: CASSSGGRDYQPQHF.